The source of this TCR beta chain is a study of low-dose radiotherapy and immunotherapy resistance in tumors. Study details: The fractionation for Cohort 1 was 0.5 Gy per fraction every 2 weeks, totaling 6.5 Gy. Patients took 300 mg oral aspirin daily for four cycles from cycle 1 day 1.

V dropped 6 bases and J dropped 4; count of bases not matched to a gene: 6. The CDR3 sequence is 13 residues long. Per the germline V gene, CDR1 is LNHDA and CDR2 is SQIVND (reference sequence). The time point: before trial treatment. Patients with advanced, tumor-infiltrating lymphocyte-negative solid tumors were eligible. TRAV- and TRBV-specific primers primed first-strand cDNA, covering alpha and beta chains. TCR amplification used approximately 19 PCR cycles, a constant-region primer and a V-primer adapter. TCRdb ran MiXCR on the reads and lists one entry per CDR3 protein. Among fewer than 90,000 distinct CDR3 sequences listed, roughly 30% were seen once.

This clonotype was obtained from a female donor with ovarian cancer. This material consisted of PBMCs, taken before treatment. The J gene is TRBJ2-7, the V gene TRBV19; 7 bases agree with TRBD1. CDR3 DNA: TGTGCCAGTAGGACGGCAGGGGGTTACGAGCAGTACTTC. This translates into CASRTAGGYEQYF.